This TCR beta chain is from a study of long-term antiretroviral therapy in people with HIV. Study-level points and caveats: In the period from about 2004 to 2017, blood was collected, possibly under older ART regimens. Diversity measured after ART increased yet remained under transplant donor controls.

CDR3 length: 14 amino acids. Germline V lookup: CDR1 MRHNA, CDR2 SNTAGT. V lost 6 bases, J lost 8 bases, and 9 bases stayed unmatched. Donors each had at least one pre-ART PBMC sample and at least two post-ART ones. As for this clone: Its antigen is undetermined.

Researchers ran immunoSEQ v3.0 at survey level. Generated by immunoSEQ multiplex PCR, the TCRdb table keeps only in-frame clones and is missing some. The data contain 25,000 to 30,000 clones, 80% to 85% of them singletons. This receptor was taken from a man under 40 with HIV. This chain joins TRBV6-4 and TRBJ2-2, with TRBD1 matching over 7 bases. The sample here was unsorted PBMCs, taken 2.7 to 2.9 years after starting antiretroviral therapy. The chain's CDR3 is CASSRGGGEGELFF. CDR3 nucleotides: TGTGCCAGCAGCCGAGGGGGCGGCGAGGGGGAGCTGTTTTTT.